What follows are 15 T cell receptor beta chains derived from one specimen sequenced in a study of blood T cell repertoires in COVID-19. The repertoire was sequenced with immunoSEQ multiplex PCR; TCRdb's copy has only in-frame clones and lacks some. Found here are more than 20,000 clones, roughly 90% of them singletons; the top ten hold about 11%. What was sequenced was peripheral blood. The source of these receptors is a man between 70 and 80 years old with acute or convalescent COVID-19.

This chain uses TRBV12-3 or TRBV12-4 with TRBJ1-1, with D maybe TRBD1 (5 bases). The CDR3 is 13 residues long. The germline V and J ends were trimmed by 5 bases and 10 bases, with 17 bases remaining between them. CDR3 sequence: CASSQIQGAGAFF. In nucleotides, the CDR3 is TGTGCCAGCAGTCAAATCCAGGGAGCGGGAGCTTTCTTT.

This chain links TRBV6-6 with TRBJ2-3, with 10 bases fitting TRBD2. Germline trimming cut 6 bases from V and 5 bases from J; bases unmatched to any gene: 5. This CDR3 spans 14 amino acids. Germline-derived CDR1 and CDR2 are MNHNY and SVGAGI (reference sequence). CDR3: CASSPGLAKDTQYF. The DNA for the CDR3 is TGTGCCAGCAGCCCGGGACTAGCGAAAGATACGCAGTATTTT.

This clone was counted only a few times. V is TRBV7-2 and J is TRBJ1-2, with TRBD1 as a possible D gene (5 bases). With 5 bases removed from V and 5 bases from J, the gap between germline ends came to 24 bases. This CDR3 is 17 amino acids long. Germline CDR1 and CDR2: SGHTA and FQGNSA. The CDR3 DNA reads TGTGCCAGCAGCCCTGGGGGGGGACGGTCGCCGGATTATGGCTACACCTTC. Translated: CASSPGGGRSPDYGYTF.

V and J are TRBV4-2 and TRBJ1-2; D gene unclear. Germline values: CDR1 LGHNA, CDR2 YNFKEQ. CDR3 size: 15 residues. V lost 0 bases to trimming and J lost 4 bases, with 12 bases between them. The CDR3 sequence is CASSQDELVTYGYTF. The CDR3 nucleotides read TGTGCCAGCAGCCAAGATGAGTTGGTTACCTATGGCTACACCTTC.

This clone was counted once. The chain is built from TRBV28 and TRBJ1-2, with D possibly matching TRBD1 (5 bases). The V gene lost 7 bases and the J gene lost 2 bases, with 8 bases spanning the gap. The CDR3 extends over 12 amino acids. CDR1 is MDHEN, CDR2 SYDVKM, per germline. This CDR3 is CASTGRNYGYTF. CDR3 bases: TGTGCCAGCACAGGGCGGAACTATGGCTACACCTTC.

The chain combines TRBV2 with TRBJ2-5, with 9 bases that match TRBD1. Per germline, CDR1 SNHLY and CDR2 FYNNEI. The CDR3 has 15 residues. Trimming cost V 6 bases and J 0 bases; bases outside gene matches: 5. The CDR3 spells CASSRDREYQETQYF. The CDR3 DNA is TGTGCCAGCAGCCGGGACAGGGAGTACCAAGAGACCCAGTACTTC.

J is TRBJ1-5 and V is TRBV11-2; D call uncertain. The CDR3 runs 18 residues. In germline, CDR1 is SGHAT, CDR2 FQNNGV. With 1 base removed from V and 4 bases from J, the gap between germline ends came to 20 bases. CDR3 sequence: CASSLVVPRNAKNQPQHF. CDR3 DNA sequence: TGTGCCAGCAGCTTAGTAGTGCCTCGTAATGCCAAAAATCAGCCCCAGCATTTT.

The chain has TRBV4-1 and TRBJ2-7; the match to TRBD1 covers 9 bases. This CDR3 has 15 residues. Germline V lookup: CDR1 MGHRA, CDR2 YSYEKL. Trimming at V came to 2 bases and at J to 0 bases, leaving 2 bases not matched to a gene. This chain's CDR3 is CASSQRDRDSYEQYF. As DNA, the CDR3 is TGCGCCAGCAGCCAACGGGACAGGGACTCCTACGAGCAGTACTTC.

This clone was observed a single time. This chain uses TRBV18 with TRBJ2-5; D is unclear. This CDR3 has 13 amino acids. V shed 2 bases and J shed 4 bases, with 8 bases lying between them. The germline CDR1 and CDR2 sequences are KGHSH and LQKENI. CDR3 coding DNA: TGTGCCAGCTCACCAGCAGGTATAGAGACCCAGTACTTC. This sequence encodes CASSPAGIETQYF.

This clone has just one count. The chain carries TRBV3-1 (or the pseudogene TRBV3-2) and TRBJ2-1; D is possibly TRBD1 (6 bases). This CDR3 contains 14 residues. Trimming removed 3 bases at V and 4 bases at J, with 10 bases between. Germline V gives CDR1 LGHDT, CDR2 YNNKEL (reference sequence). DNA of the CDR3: TGTGCCAGCAGCCACTCGGACAGTTACAATGAGCAGTTCTTC. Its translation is CASSHSDSYNEQFF.

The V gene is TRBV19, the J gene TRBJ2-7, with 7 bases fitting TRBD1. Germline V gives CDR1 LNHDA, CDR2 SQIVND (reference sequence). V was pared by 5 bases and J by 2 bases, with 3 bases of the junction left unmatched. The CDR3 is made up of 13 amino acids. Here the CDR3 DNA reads TGTGCCAGTAGTGTGGGACAGACCTACGAGCAGTACTTC. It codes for CASSVGQTYEQYF.

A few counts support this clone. CDR3 nucleotide sequence: TGTGCCACCCGCCCCCCCCAGGGCCGCTTGGGCTATGGCTACACCTTC. This codes for CATRPPQGRLGYGYTF. The chain is built from TRBV19 and TRBJ1-2, with D possibly matching TRBD1 (5 bases). The CDR3 extends over 16 amino acids. Germline V gives CDR1 LNHDA, CDR2 SQIVND (reference sequence). V was shortened by 10 bases and J by 4 bases, with 25 bases between the two germline ends.

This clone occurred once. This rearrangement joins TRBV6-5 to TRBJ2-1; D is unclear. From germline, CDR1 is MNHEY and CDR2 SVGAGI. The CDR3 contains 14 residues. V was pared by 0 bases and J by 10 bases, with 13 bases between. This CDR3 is CASSYSSAAEEQFF. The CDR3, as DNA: TGTGCCAGCAGTTACTCGTCGGCGGCGGAAGAGCAGTTCTTC.

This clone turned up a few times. In DNA, the CDR3 is TGTGCCAGCAGTGAGCAGTCCGGGGCACCCCTCCACTTT. It codes for CASSEQSGAPLHF. This chain uses TRBV2 with TRBJ1-6; D not certain. Germline V gene lookup returns CDR1 SNHLY and CDR2 FYNNEI. CDR3 length: 13 residues. Deletions cut 3 bases from V and 11 bases from J, with 11 bases between.

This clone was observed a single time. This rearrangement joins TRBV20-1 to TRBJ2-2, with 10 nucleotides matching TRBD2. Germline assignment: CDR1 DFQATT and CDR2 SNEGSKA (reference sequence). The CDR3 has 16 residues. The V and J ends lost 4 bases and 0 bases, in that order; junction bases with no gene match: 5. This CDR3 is CSAIDSGRPNTGELFF. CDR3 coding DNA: TGCAGTGCTATTGATAGCGGGAGGCCGAACACCGGGGAGCTGTTTTTT.